This TCR beta chain was sequenced in a study of OX40 agonist ivuxolimab in advanced cancers. Study in general: Dose-escalation subjects each had hepatocellular carcinoma, melanoma, renal cell or head and neck cancer. Study-level findings and limits: Expanded clones tended on average to be more numerous among CD8+ T cells than CD4+.

Unmatched junction bases numbered 4, after V lost 6 bases and J lost 7 bases. Per the germline V gene, CDR1 is MDHEN and CDR2 is SYDVKM. The CDR3 consists of 13 residues. TCRdb keeps only in-frame clones here, not all; method: immunoSEQ multiplex PCR. The sample consists of 45,000 to 65,000 clones, about 81% of them appearing once. Comment on this clone: Antigen unknown.

The chain joins TRBV28 to TRBJ1-2, with TRBD1 matching over 11 bases. The clonotype comes from an adult with an advanced solid tumor such as melanoma, head and neck, liver or kidney cancer. Source: CD4+ or CD8+ T cells sorted from blood, taken in a trial of the OX40 agonist ivuxolimab. CDR3 nucleotide sequence: TGTGCCAGCAGGCAGGACAGGGGGCTTGGCTACACCTTC. This encodes CASRQDRGLGYTF.